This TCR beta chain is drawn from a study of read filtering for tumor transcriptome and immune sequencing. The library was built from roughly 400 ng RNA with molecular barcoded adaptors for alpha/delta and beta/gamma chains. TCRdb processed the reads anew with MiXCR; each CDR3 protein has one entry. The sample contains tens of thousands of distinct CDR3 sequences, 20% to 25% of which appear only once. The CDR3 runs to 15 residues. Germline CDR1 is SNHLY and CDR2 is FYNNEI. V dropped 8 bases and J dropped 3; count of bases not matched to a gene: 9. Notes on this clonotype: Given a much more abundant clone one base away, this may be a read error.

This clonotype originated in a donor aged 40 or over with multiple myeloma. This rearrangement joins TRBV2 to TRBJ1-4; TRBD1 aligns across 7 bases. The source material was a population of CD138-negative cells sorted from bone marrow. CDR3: CASVRGQGANEKLFF. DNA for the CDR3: TGTGCCAGCGTCCGAGGCCAGGGGGCTAATGAAAAACTGTTTTTT.